This TCR beta chain emerged from a study of regulatory and conventional T cells in RAG deficiency. J was trimmed by 4 bases and V by 5 bases; bases with no gene match: 4. This CDR3 contains 13 residues. Germline CDR1 reads SGHRS; CDR2 reads YFSETQ. To note about this clone: No antigen is known for it.

Notes on the study in general: RAG-deficient patients showed markedly lower Shannon entropy and higher Simpson indices than control T-cell subsets. Compared with controls, unique Treg TCR beta sequences dropped about 110-fold in Omenn syndrome and CID/AS.

Genomic DNA came from blood regulatory T cells gated CD4+ CD25-high CD127-low. Profiled with immunoSEQ multiplex PCR; TCRdb holds only in-frame clones, not every one. The profile shows around 7,700 clones, approximately 94% of them singletons. The same sample was also used in a study of regulatory T cells. That source reports: The primer mix had 52 TRBV and 13 TRBJ primers.

The chain uses TRBV5-1 and TRBJ2-3; 7 bases are shared with TRBD1. The sample comprised CD127- CD25+ CD4+ Tregs sorted from blood. The origin of this receptor is a human donor in good health. CDR3 DNA sequence: TGCGCCAGCAGGGCAGGGGGAGCAGATACGCAGTATTTT. Translating it yields CASRAGGADTQYF. The complete variable domain, with remaining parts taken from reference TRBV5-1 and TRBJ2-3, reads KAGVTQTPRYLIKTRGQQVTLSCSPISGHRSVSWYQQTPGQGLQFLFEYFSETQRNKGNFPGRFSGRQFSNSRSEMNVSTLELGDSALYLCASRAGGADTQYFGPGTRLTVL.